This T cell receptor beta chain was captured by sequencing in a study of OX40 agonist ivuxolimab in advanced cancers. Broadly, across the study: The costimulatory receptor OX40 (CD134) was targeted by ivuxolimab, a fully human IgG2 agonistic monoclonal antibody. Intravenous ivuxolimab was administered to patients every 2 weeks at six dose levels: 0.01, 0.1, 0.3, 1.5, 3 and 10 mg/kg. Among the roughly 52 dose-escalation patients, about 19 had hepatocellular carcinoma, about 15 melanoma, 9 renal cell carcinoma and 9 head and neck cancer. The dose-escalation cohort was 82.7% male with a mean age of approximately 60 years, ranging from 23 to 79. Prior anti-PD-1, anti-PD-L1 or anti-CTLA-4 therapy was permitted, and approximately 42% of dose-escalation patients had received checkpoint inhibitors. Partial responses occurred in three dose-escalation patients: two with cutaneous melanoma and one with hepatocellular carcinoma. Peripheral TCRbeta sequencing was intended to test whether TCR sequence diversity was altered and clonal T-cell expansion was caused by ivuxolimab. The monotherapy dose-escalation portion (N ≈ 57 patients) of the phase I ivuxolimab trial is reported in the paper. The full study reports these points: At doses of 0.1 to 3.0 mg/kg, clonal expansion of both CD4+ and CD8+ blood T cells was observed from baseline to week 6. Low levels of normalized T-cell clonal expansion were also seen in some nonresponding patients. In partial responders in the 0.1-3.0 mg/kg groups, normalized peripheral clonal expansion was found to be among the lowest, especially among CD8+ T cells. The antigen specificity of the peripheral T cells that underwent clonal expansion was not determined. After ivuxolimab, expanded clones were on average more numerous among CD8+ T cells than among CD4+ T cells.

For sequencing of the TCRbeta CDR3 region, genomic DNA was extracted from the sorted cells. TCRbeta CDR3 regions were sequenced using the immunoSEQ Assay. The table was pulled from immuneACCESS by TCRdb, which kept in-frame rearrangements only. Such tables lose some clones; where checked, under half of the loss comes from unresolved V genes, and the rest has no known cause. The sample profile shows 70,000 to 95,000 clones; around 90% of them were found once. The ten largest account for around 6.9% of the sample. About this clone itself: Its antigen is currently not known. Per-nucleotide qualities are absent, and no much larger clonotype sits a single base away. Other DNA sequences in this sample translate to the same CDR3.

The trial excluded patients who had a history of autoimmune disease or who were on systemic immunosuppression. In every dose cohort, peripheral blood was drawn for TCR sequencing at baseline, cycle 4 day 1, and cycle 7 day 1. The samples were taken from a phase I, first-in-human, multicenter, open-label dose-escalation trial of ivuxolimab. Adults with locally advanced or metastatic head and neck squamous cell, hepatocellular, melanoma or renal cell carcinoma were enrolled in the trial. CD4+ and CD8+ T cells were sorted separately from peripheral blood before TCR sequencing. The TCR sequence derives from an adult with an advanced solid tumor such as melanoma, head and neck, liver or kidney cancer. The material was CD4+ or CD8+ T cells sorted from blood, obtained in a trial of the OX40 agonist ivuxolimab.

The nucleotide sequence reads as follows: TGTGCCAGCTCACCACTGGGGTCCTACGAGCAGTACTTC. It codes for CASSPLGSYEQYF. The chain employs TRBV18 and TRBJ2-7, with the D gene too uncertain to name. CDR1 and CDR2, per the germline V gene, are KGHSH and LQKENI. The junction carries 5 bases between V and J, which are trimmed by 1 base and 1 base respectively. The CDR3 has 13 amino acids, counting the end cysteine and phenylalanine. Just the 39-base CDR3 DNA is kept, in frame starting at base 1.